Listed below are T cell receptor beta chains from one sample, sequenced in a study of molecular identifiers for immune sequencing clone quantification. A single record per CDR3 protein comes from TCRdb applying MiXCR to the PCR reads. Of about 300,000 distinct CDR3 sequences listed, about a fifth are singletons. What was sequenced was naive CD8+ T cells from blood, with Jurkat cell RNA spiked in. The receptors were gathered from a human donor in good health. Some libraries in this study had Jurkat cell RNA spiked in. The CDR3 runs from the conserved cysteine through the conserved F or W. The order of the fields is J gene, D gene, V gene, clone size, CDR3 DNA, CDR3 protein. A D gene is named only where the DNA matches it firmly. Expanded clones are given a class, and other clones once, few, many or no size at all.

j_call: TRBJ1-5
d_call: TRBD1
v_call: TRBV4-1
clone_size: few
cdr3_nt: TGCGCCAGCAGCCAAGGGGTCGGGACAGGGGGCTTTCAGCCCCAGCATTTT
cdr3_aa: CASSQGVGTGGFQPQHF

j_call: TRBJ2-3
d_call: NA
v_call: TRBV12-3/TRBV12-4
clone_size: few
cdr3_nt: TGTGCCGGCAGCACCGACCACGAGAAAGCGGATACGCAGTATTTT
cdr3_aa: CAGSTDHEKADTQYF

j_call: TRBJ2-7
d_call: NA
v_call: TRBV20-1
clone_size: many
cdr3_nt: TGCAGTGCTAGAAAAGGGGCCTCCACCGCGTACTCCTACGAGCAGTACTTC
cdr3_aa: CSARKGASTAYSYEQYF

j_call: TRBJ2-5
d_call: TRBD2
v_call: TRBV7-9
clone_size: few
cdr3_nt: TGTGCCAGCAGCCGCTCTGGCGGGAGGGCCGGCGAGACCCAGTACTTT
cdr3_aa: CASSRSGGRAGETQYF

j_call: TRBJ1-3
d_call: NA
v_call: TRBV7-9
clone_size: NA
cdr3_nt: TGTGCCAGCAGCTTAACCCAGGGGCCCGGTCCCGGAAACACCATATATTTT
cdr3_aa: CASSLTQGPGPGNTIYF

j_call: TRBJ1-5
d_call: NA
v_call: TRBV12-3/TRBV12-4
clone_size: many
cdr3_nt: TGTGCCAGCAGTCCGGCGGGTGGCAATCAGCCCCAGCATTTT
cdr3_aa: CASSPAGGNQPQHF

j_call: TRBJ1-1
d_call: NA
v_call: TRBV12-3/TRBV12-4
clone_size: many
cdr3_nt: TGTGCCAGCAGTTTATGGGAGACTGAAGCTTTCTTT
cdr3_aa: CASSLWETEAFF

j_call: TRBJ2-7
d_call: NA
v_call: TRBV7-9
clone_size: many
cdr3_nt: TGTGCCAGCAGCTTAGTTTTGACAGGGACTTCCGAGCAGTACTTC
cdr3_aa: CASSLVLTGTSEQYF

j_call: TRBJ1-5
d_call: NA
v_call: TRBV2
clone_size: NA
cdr3_nt: TGTGCCAGCAGGACACAGGGAGGCAATCAGCCCCAGCATTTT
cdr3_aa: CASRTQGGNQPQHF

j_call: TRBJ1-5
d_call: NA
v_call: TRBV12-3/TRBV12-4
clone_size: NA
cdr3_nt: TGTGCCAGCAGTACACAGGGACCTATTGATGCCCAGCATTTT
cdr3_aa: CASSTQGPIDAQHF

j_call: TRBJ2-3
d_call: NA
v_call: TRBV2
clone_size: NA
cdr3_nt: TGTGCCAGCAGTGAATCCCCCGGAGATACGCAGTATTTT
cdr3_aa: CASSESPGDTQYF

j_call: TRBJ1-5
d_call: TRBD1
v_call: TRBV19
clone_size: many
cdr3_nt: TGTGCCAGTAGTATAGATCCCAGGGGGGTCCAGCCCCAGCATTTT
cdr3_aa: CASSIDPRGVQPQHF

j_call: TRBJ2-7
d_call: NA
v_call: TRBV5-1
clone_size: many
cdr3_nt: TGCTCCCTCACAGATGGGGCGGGTGAGCAGTACTTC
cdr3_aa: CSLTDGAGEQYF

j_call: TRBJ2-1
d_call: NA
v_call: TRBV6-5
clone_size: many
cdr3_nt: TGTGCCAGCACCTACCCTGGGTACAATGAGCAGTTCTTC
cdr3_aa: CASTYPGYNEQFF

j_call: TRBJ2-1
d_call: NA
v_call: TRBV18
clone_size: NA
cdr3_nt: TGTACCGGCTCACCACCGGAGGACCGCTACAATGAGCAGTTCTTC
cdr3_aa: CTGSPPEDRYNEQFF

j_call: TRBJ1-1
d_call: NA
v_call: TRBV4-1
clone_size: few
cdr3_nt: TGCGCCAGCAGCCAAGAGGGGTTCGGGGTTAGTGAAGCTTTCTTT
cdr3_aa: CASSQEGFGVSEAFF

j_call: TRBJ2-3
d_call: TRBD2
v_call: TRBV7-2
clone_size: many
cdr3_nt: TGTGCCAGCAGCTTCGGGGGCCTAGCGGGGGGCTTCTCTGGCACAGATACGCAGTATTTT
cdr3_aa: CASSFGGLAGGFSGTDTQYF

j_call: TRBJ1-3
d_call: NA
v_call: TRBV12-3/TRBV12-4
clone_size: NA
cdr3_nt: TGTGCCAGCAGTTCCGGCGTATCTGGAAACACCACATATTTT
cdr3_aa: CASSSGVSGNTTYF

j_call: TRBJ1-5
d_call: NA
v_call: TRBV7-9
clone_size: NA
cdr3_nt: TGTGCCAGCAGTTATGACAGAGGCACAGATACGCAGCATTTT
cdr3_aa: CASSYDRGTDTQHF

j_call: TRBJ2-3
d_call: NA
v_call: TRBV10-1
clone_size: few
cdr3_nt: TGCGCCAGCAGTGAAATTGGGGAAGGCACAGATACGCAGTATTTT
cdr3_aa: CASSEIGEGTDTQYF

j_call: TRBJ2-7
d_call: NA
v_call: TRBV6-5
clone_size: many
cdr3_nt: TGTGCCAGCAGTTACTCCTTCGTTCCAGAGAGCTCCTACGAGCAGTACTTC
cdr3_aa: CASSYSFVPESSYEQYF

j_call: TRBJ2-3
d_call: NA
v_call: TRBV7-9
clone_size: few
cdr3_nt: TGTGCCAGCAGCCACCTCCTTGGCGGACCCACAGATACGCAGTATTTT
cdr3_aa: CASSHLLGGPTDTQYF

j_call: TRBJ2-3
d_call: NA
v_call: TRBV30
clone_size: many
cdr3_nt: TGTGCCTGGAGTCGAGCCAGCACAGATACGCAGTATTTT
cdr3_aa: CAWSRASTDTQYF

j_call: TRBJ1-3
d_call: NA
v_call: TRBV6-5
clone_size: few
cdr3_nt: TGTGCCAGCCGGTCGGACAGCGGGTCTGGAAACACCATATATTTT
cdr3_aa: CASRSDSGSGNTIYF

j_call: TRBJ1-1
d_call: NA
v_call: TRBV7-2
clone_size: many
cdr3_nt: TGTGCCAGCAGCTCCGCCGGGACTGAGAACACTGAAGCTTTCTTT
cdr3_aa: CASSSAGTENTEAFF

j_call: TRBJ2-3
d_call: NA
v_call: TRBV6-2/TRBV6-3
clone_size: NA
cdr3_nt: TGTGCCAGCGAAGTCCCTAGCACAGATACGCAGTATTTT
cdr3_aa: CASEVPSTDTQYF

j_call: TRBJ1-1
d_call: NA
v_call: TRBV4-3
clone_size: many
cdr3_nt: TGCGCCAGCAGCCGGACGGACCTGAACACTGAAGCTTTCTTT
cdr3_aa: CASSRTDLNTEAFF

j_call: TRBJ1-1
d_call: NA
v_call: TRBV7-9
clone_size: many
cdr3_nt: TGTGCCAGCAGCTCATTCGTGGACGCCAACACTGAAGCTTTCTTT
cdr3_aa: CASSSFVDANTEAFF

j_call: TRBJ2-2
d_call: NA
v_call: TRBV29-1
clone_size: many
cdr3_nt: TGCAGCGTTCAGGGGGGGATGGACACCGGGGAGCTGTTTTTT
cdr3_aa: CSVQGGMDTGELFF

j_call: TRBJ2-7
d_call: TRBD2
v_call: TRBV7-2
clone_size: many
cdr3_nt: TGTGCCAGCAGCTACTGGACTAGCGGGGGAACCTACGAGCAGTACTTC
cdr3_aa: CASSYWTSGGTYEQYF

j_call: TRBJ1-1
d_call: TRBD1
v_call: TRBV6-5
clone_size: few
cdr3_nt: TGTGCCAGCAGTTACCGGGGTATGGGACAGGGCATGAACACTGAAGCTTTCTTT
cdr3_aa: CASSYRGMGQGMNTEAFF

j_call: TRBJ2-3
d_call: TRBD2
v_call: TRBV27
clone_size: NA
cdr3_nt: TGTGCCAGCAGGTTAGATCCCCTTGGGACTAGCGGGAGTACAGATACGCAGTATTTT
cdr3_aa: CASRLDPLGTSGSTDTQYF

j_call: TRBJ2-2
d_call: NA
v_call: TRBV19
clone_size: many
cdr3_nt: TGTGCCAGTAACGTGGTTGGAGCCGGGGAGCTGTTTTTT
cdr3_aa: CASNVVGAGELFF

j_call: TRBJ2-7
d_call: NA
v_call: TRBV19
clone_size: NA
cdr3_nt: TGTGCCAGTAGTATAAGTAGCGCCTACGAGCAGTACTTC
cdr3_aa: CASSISSAYEQYF

j_call: TRBJ1-1
d_call: NA
v_call: TRBV4-3
clone_size: many
cdr3_nt: TGCGCCAGCAGCGTAGGAAGTATGAAGGCTGAAGCTTTCTTT
cdr3_aa: CASSVGSMKAEAFF

j_call: TRBJ2-3
d_call: NA
v_call: TRBV12-3/TRBV12-4
clone_size: few
cdr3_nt: TGTGCCAGCAGTTCCTTCCTCCTAGGGAATGGGGATACGCAGTATTTT
cdr3_aa: CASSSFLLGNGDTQYF

j_call: TRBJ2-3
d_call: TRBD1
v_call: TRBV27
clone_size: many
cdr3_nt: TGTGCCAGCAGTTACCAAACAGGGGGCTGGGGCACAGATACGCAGTATTTT
cdr3_aa: CASSYQTGGWGTDTQYF

j_call: TRBJ2-3
d_call: TRBD1
v_call: TRBV4-1
clone_size: many
cdr3_nt: TGCGCCAGCAGCCAGGGACAGGGTATTGATACGCAGTATTTT
cdr3_aa: CASSQGQGIDTQYF

j_call: TRBJ2-3
d_call: NA
v_call: TRBV28
clone_size: once
cdr3_nt: TGTGCCAGCAGTTTAGGGCGTTTGCAGGTACGGACAAATACGCAGTATTTT
cdr3_aa: CASSLGRLQVRTNTQYF

j_call: TRBJ2-7
d_call: TRBD1
v_call: TRBV19
clone_size: many
cdr3_nt: TGTGCCAGTAGTGCTGGACAGGCATGGTACGAGCAGTACTTC
cdr3_aa: CASSAGQAWYEQYF

j_call: TRBJ2-7
d_call: TRBD2
v_call: TRBV4-2
clone_size: few
cdr3_nt: TGTGCCAGCAGCCAAGATTCGGGGGGATACTACGAGCAGTACTTC
cdr3_aa: CASSQDSGGYYEQYF

j_call: TRBJ1-5
d_call: NA
v_call: TRBV27
clone_size: many
cdr3_nt: TGTGCCAGCAGTCCATCGACAGGAATCACAAATCAGCCCCAGCATTTT
cdr3_aa: CASSPSTGITNQPQHF

j_call: TRBJ2-4
d_call: NA
v_call: TRBV18
clone_size: many
cdr3_nt: TGTGCCAGCTCACCACCGGGGTTGGCCAAAAACATTCAGTACTTC
cdr3_aa: CASSPPGLAKNIQYF

j_call: TRBJ2-7
d_call: TRBD2
v_call: TRBV7-2
clone_size: many
cdr3_nt: TGTGCCAGCAGCTTCAGCGGGGGCCCCTACGAGCAGTACTTC
cdr3_aa: CASSFSGGPYEQYF

j_call: TRBJ1-6
d_call: TRBD1
v_call: TRBV4-3
clone_size: few
cdr3_nt: TGCGCCAGCAGCCAAGGCTCCGGGACAGGGACATCACCCCTCCACTTT
cdr3_aa: CASSQGSGTGTSPLHF

j_call: TRBJ2-7
d_call: NA
v_call: TRBV23-1
clone_size: many
cdr3_nt: TGCGCCAGCAGTCACAGTGGGCCCCGCCGACACGAGCAGTACTTC
cdr3_aa: CASSHSGPRRHEQYF

j_call: TRBJ1-3
d_call: NA
v_call: TRBV19
clone_size: NA
cdr3_nt: TGTGCCAGTAGTCCGAGACCTGCTGGAAACACCATATATTTT
cdr3_aa: CASSPRPAGNTIYF

j_call: TRBJ1-6
d_call: TRBD1
v_call: TRBV2
clone_size: NA
cdr3_nt: TGTACCAGCAGTGAATATGGGACAGGGGGTTCACCCCTCCACTTT
cdr3_aa: CTSSEYGTGGSPLHF

j_call: TRBJ2-3
d_call: TRBD2
v_call: TRBV7-8
clone_size: NA
cdr3_nt: TGTGCCAGCAGCATGAGCCTAGTCGGCGGGGGGACAGATACGCAGTATTTT
cdr3_aa: CASSMSLVGGGTDTQYF

j_call: TRBJ2-7
d_call: NA
v_call: TRBV7-6
clone_size: NA
cdr3_nt: TGTGCCAGCAGCTTTGGAGGGAACGAGCAGCTCTTC
cdr3_aa: CASSFGGNEQLF

j_call: TRBJ2-3
d_call: TRBD2
v_call: TRBV27
clone_size: many
cdr3_nt: TGTGCCAGCAGTCTCACTTTTCCGGGACTAGCGGGGCGCACAGATACGCAGTATTTT
cdr3_aa: CASSLTFPGLAGRTDTQYF

j_call: TRBJ2-5
d_call: NA
v_call: TRBV23-1
clone_size: few
cdr3_nt: TGCGCCAGCAGTGTGGGGGGGGCCCCTCCAGAGACCCAGTACTTC
cdr3_aa: CASSVGGAPPETQYF

j_call: TRBJ2-7
d_call: TRBD2
v_call: TRBV12-3/TRBV12-4
clone_size: NA
cdr3_nt: TGTGCCAGCAGTTGGGGGGGTCCAGACTACGAGCAGTACTTC
cdr3_aa: CASSWGGPDYEQYF

j_call: TRBJ2-3
d_call: NA
v_call: TRBV6-1
clone_size: few
cdr3_nt: TGTGCCAGCAGTGAAGGCGGGGACTTCACAGATACGCGGTATTTT
cdr3_aa: CASSEGGDFTDTRYF

j_call: TRBJ1-2
d_call: NA
v_call: TRBV5-1
clone_size: many
cdr3_nt: TGCGCCAGCAGCCCGGAAACTCTCTATGGCTACACCTTC
cdr3_aa: CASSPETLYGYTF